Presented here are 15 T cell receptor beta chains from one specimen sequenced in a study of Ad26.COV2.S vaccination and SARS-CoV-2 variants (dated by TCRdb to the early 2020s). Read against the paper, the sample's treatment or condition label means: some 20 received Ad26.COV2.S at low or high dose, single or two shots; roughly 5 received placebo; per-sample allocation not given. For vaccine and placebo recipients, the sequenced repertoires came from samples collected on day 63 after the first injection. The library was prepared using the immunoSEQ multiplex PCR assay. In its TCRdb copy, this immuneACCESS table keeps in-frame sequences only and misses some clones. Where compared with another copy, unresolved V genes explain less than half of these, and the others have no known cause. The sample table contains just under 250,000 clones; only one count was recorded for around nine tenths of them. Around 11% of the sample is in the top ten clones.

The sequencing here drew on peripheral blood, taken in a trial of Ad26.COV2.S vaccine versus placebo. These receptors all come from a person aged 18-60 years who received the Ad26.COV2.S COVID-19 vaccine or a placebo.

This chain links TRBV6-5 with TRBJ2-5, with a tentative D call TRBD2 (8 bases). V lost 7 bases and J lost 5, with 17 bases in between. The CDR3 extends over 14 amino acids. Germline assignment: CDR1 MNHEY and CDR2 SVGAGI. The CDR3 nucleotides read TGTGCCAGCAAGGGGATAGCGGGACAGGAGACCCAGTACTTC. This translates into CASKGIAGQETQYF.

This chain uses TRBV3-1 (or the pseudogene TRBV3-2) with TRBJ1-1; unclear D gene. The V end was cut by 5 bases, the J end by 3 bases, with 16 bases between. Germline V gene lookup returns CDR1 LGHDT and CDR2 YNNKEL (reference sequence). This CDR3 spans 15 amino acids. This CDR3 reads CASSSGRVADTEAFF. CDR3 DNA: TGTGCCAGCAGCTCCGGTCGGGTGGCGGACACTGAAGCTTTCTTT.

V gene TRBV6-5 combines with J gene TRBJ2-4; 8 bases are a match to TRBD1. CDR3 length equals 13 residues. Looked up from germline, CDR1 is MNHEY and CDR2 is SVGAGI. With V trimmed by 6 bases and J by 3 bases, 1 base remained unmatched. The chain's CDR3 is CASSGQGKNIQYF. CDR3 bases: TGTGCCAGCAGCGGACAGGGCAAAAACATTCAGTACTTC.

The genes are TRBV29-1 and TRBJ2-1, with D possibly TRBD1 on 5 matching bases. CDR3 length: 13 residues. Germline V gene sequence: CDR1 SQVTM, CDR2 ANQGSEA. Trimming cost V 7 bases and J 7 bases, with 17 bases left between them. This CDR3 reads CSASGFSQNEQFF. The CDR3 DNA reads TGCAGCGCCTCAGGGTTTTCTCAAAATGAGCAGTTCTTC.

The chain couples TRBV30 to TRBJ1-1; no firm D call. The CDR3 sequence is 14 residues long. Per the germline V gene, CDR1 is GTSNPN and CDR2 is SVGIG (reference sequence). V was pared by 1 base and J by 1 base, with 10 bases between. In DNA, the CDR3 is TGTGCCTGGAGTGGCCGACTGCGGAACACTGAAGCTTTCTTT. As protein: CAWSGRLRNTEAFF.

The rearrangement joins TRBV19 to TRBJ2-3, with 15 bases aligning to TRBD2. This CDR3 is built from 18 residues. CDR1 LNHDA and CDR2 SQIVND come from the germline V gene (reference sequence). J gave up 1 base and V 3 bases, and 5 bases lay outside the gene matches. This CDR3 reads CASSMPGLAGGGTDTQYF. CDR3 nucleotides: TGTGCCAGTAGTATGCCGGGACTAGCGGGAGGAGGCACAGATACGCAGTATTTT.

The chain joins TRBV5-1 to TRBJ2-1, with 9 nucleotides matching TRBD1. The V gene end was trimmed by 0 bases and the J gene end by 5 bases; junction bases not matched to a gene: 6. CDR3 length: 16 amino acids. The germline CDR1 and CDR2 sequences are SGHRS and YFSETQ. CDR3 region: CASSLGRTGDHNEQFF. The CDR3 nucleotides read TGCGCCAGCAGCTTGGGAAGGACAGGGGACCACAATGAGCAGTTCTTC.

This chain joins TRBV29-1 and TRBJ2-5; D remains ambiguous. The germline CDR1 and CDR2 sequences are SQVTM and ANQGSEA. CDR3 length: 14 residues. Trimming removed 2 bases from V and 2 bases from J, with 12 bases in between. CDR3 nucleotide sequence: TGCAGCGTTGAAATGGGGTCAGTTCAAGAGACCCAGTACTTC. Translated: CSVEMGSVQETQYF.

The CDR3 bases are TGTGCCAGCAGCTTACAGGCTCGCGGTCAGCCCCAGCATTTT. Residues: CASSLQARGQPQHF. This chain links TRBV7-2 with TRBJ1-5; D ambiguous. Germline values: CDR1 SGHTA, CDR2 FQGNSA. CDR3 length equals 14 residues. Trimming shortened V by 2 bases and J by 6 bases, and 11 bases separated the two germline ends.

The chain recombines TRBV7-2 with TRBJ2-7, with TRBD2 matching 7 bases. This CDR3 contains 14 residues. The V gene end was trimmed by 1 base and the J gene end by 5 bases; junction bases not matched to a gene: 5. CDR1 is SGHTA, CDR2 FQGNSA, per germline. CDR3: CASSLVGTNNEQYF. As DNA, the CDR3 is TGTGCCAGCAGCTTAGTTGGGACTAATAACGAGCAGTACTTC.

This sequence joins TRBV6-1 and TRBJ1-2; 7 bases map to TRBD1. CDR3 length equals 13 residues. Germline assignment: CDR1 MNHNS and CDR2 SASEGT. V trimming: 3 bases; J trimming: 6 bases; junction bases outside the gene matches: 4. The CDR3 sequence is CASSDRGIDGYTF. CDR3 bases: TGTGCCAGCAGTGACAGGGGGATTGATGGCTACACCTTC.

J is TRBJ2-5 and V is TRBV18; D is tentatively TRBD1 or TRBD2 (5 bases each). The CDR3 loop spans 15 amino acids. V gave up 4 bases and J gave up 5 bases, with 17 bases separating them. Per germline, CDR1 KGHSH and CDR2 LQKENI. The CDR3 sequence is CASSRLGPTVETQYF. In nucleotides, the CDR3 is TGTGCCAGCTCACGTTTGGGACCGACCGTGGAGACCCAGTACTTC.

In its sample, this clone was seen once. This CDR3 is also generated by other DNA sequences in the sample. The chain employs TRBV7-2 and TRBJ1-5; no clear D. The CDR3 has 14 residues. Per germline, CDR1 SGHTA and CDR2 FQGNSA. V was clipped by 0 bases and J by 7 bases, with 10 bases between them. The CDR3 region is CASSLAGAGQPQHF. Written as DNA, the CDR3 is TGTGCCAGCAGCTTAGCGGGCGCCGGGCAGCCCCAGCATTTT.

This chain joins TRBV18 and TRBJ2-3; D perhaps matches TRBD1 (6 bases). Germline CDR1 reads KGHSH; CDR2 reads LQKENI. This CDR3 is 16 amino acids long. V gave up 3 bases and J gave up 5 bases, with 18 bases separating them. As DNA, the CDR3 is TGTGCCAGCTCACCCCTTCACAGGGTAGATGGAGATACGCAGTATTTT. The encoded protein is CASSPLHRVDGDTQYF.

The rearrangement links TRBV11-3 to TRBJ2-1; the match to TRBD2 covers 12 bases. This CDR3 spans 17 amino acids. Germline V gene data show CDR1 as SGHNT and CDR2 as YENEEA. Trimming took 1 base from V and 6 from J; bases not matched to a gene: 7. CDR3 sequence (DNA): TGTGCCAGCAGCTTAGGCGCTAGCGGGGGGGCCCGCAATGAGCAGTTCTTC. Residues: CASSLGASGGARNEQFF.